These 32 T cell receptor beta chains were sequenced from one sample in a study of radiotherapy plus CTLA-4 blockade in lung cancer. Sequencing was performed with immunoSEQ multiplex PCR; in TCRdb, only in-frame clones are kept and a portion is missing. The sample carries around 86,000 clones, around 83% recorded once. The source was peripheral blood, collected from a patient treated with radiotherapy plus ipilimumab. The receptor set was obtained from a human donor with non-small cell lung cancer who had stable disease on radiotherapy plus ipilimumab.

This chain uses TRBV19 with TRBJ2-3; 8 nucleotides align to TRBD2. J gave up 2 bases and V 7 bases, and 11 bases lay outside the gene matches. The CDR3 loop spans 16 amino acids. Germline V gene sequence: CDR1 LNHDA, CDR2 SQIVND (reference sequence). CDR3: CASTPSGGGPTDTQYF. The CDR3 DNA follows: TGTGCCAGTACTCCGTCGGGCGGGGGGCCCACAGATACGCAGTATTTT.

The CDR3 spells CAWRGASYGYTF. DNA for the CDR3: TGTGCCTGGAGAGGGGCCAGCTATGGCTACACCTTC. The chain has TRBV30 and TRBJ1-2; TRBD1 might be the D (5 bases). V lost 3 bases to trimming and J lost 4 bases, with 9 bases between them. CDR3 length equals 12 residues. Germline CDR1 is GTSNPN and CDR2 is SVGIG (reference sequence).

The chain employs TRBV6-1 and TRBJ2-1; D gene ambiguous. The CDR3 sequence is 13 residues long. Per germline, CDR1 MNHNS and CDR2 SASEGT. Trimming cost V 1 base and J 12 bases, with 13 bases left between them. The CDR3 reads CASSEEVPFGQFF. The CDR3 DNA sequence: TGTGCCAGCAGTGAAGAGGTTCCGTTTGGGCAGTTCTTC.

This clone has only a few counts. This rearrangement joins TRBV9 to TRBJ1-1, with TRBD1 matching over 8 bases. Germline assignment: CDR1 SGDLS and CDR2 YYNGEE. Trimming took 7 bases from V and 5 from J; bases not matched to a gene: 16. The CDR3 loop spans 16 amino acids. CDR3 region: CASGQGSVVFQTEAFF. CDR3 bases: TGTGCCAGCGGACAGGGAAGCGTCGTTTTTCAGACTGAAGCTTTCTTT.

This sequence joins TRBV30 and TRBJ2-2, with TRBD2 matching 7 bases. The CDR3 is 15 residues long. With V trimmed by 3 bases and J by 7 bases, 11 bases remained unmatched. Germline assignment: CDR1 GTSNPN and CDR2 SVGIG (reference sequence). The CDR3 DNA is TGTGCCTGGAGAGGATTCCTTGGGGGGGGCGGGGAGCTGTTTTTT. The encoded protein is CAWRGFLGGGGELFF.

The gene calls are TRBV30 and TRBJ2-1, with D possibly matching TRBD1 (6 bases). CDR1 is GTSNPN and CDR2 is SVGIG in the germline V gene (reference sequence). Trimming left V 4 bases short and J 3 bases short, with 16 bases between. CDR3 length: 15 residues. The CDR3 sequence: CAWTAKGELYNEQFF. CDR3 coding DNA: TGTGCCTGGACCGCTAAGGGGGAGCTCTACAATGAGCAGTTCTTC. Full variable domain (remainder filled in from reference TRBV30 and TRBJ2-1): SQTIHQWPATLVQPVGSPLSLECTVEGTSNPNLYWYRQAAGRGLQLLFYSVGIGQISSEVPQNLSASRPQDRQFILSSKKLLLSDSGFYLCAWTAKGELYNEQFFGPGTRLTVL.

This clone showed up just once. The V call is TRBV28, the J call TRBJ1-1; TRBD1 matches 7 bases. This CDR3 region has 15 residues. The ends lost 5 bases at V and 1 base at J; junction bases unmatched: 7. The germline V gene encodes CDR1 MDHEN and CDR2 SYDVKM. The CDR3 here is CASSIPGQKNTEAFF. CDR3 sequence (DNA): TGTGCCAGCAGTATACCGGGACAGAAGAACACTGAAGCTTTCTTT.

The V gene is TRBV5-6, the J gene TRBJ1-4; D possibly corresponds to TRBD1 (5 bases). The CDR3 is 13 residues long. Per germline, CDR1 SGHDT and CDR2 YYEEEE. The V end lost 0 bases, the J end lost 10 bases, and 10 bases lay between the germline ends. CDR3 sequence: CASSLAGGGKLFF. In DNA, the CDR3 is TGTGCCAGCAGCTTGGCGGGGGGAGGAAAACTGTTTTTT.

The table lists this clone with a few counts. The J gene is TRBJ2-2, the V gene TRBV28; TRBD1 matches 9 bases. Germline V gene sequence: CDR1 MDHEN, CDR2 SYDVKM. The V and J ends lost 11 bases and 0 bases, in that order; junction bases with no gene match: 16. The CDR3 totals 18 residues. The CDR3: CAAFGGQGVNPNTGELFF. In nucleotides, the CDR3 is TGTGCCGCTTTCGGGGGACAGGGCGTAAACCCGAACACCGGGGAGCTGTTTTTT.

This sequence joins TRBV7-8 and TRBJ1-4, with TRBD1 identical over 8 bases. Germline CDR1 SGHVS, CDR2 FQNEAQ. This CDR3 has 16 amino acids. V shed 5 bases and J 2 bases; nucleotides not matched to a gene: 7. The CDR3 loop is CASSPPRQGTNEKLFF. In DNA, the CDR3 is TGTGCCAGCAGCCCTCCCAGACAGGGGACTAATGAAAAACTGTTTTTT.

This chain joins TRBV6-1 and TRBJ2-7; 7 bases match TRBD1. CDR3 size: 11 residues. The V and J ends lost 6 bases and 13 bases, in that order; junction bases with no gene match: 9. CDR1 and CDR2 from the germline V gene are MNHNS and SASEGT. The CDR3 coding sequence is TGTGCCAGCAGAATCCAGGGACAGATCTACTTC. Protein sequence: CASRIQGQIYF.

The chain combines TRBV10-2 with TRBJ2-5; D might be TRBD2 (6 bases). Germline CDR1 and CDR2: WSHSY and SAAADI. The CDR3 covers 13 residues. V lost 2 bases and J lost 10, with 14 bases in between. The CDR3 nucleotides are TGCGCCAGCAGTGAGAGGGTGGGACTGAGCCAGTACTTC. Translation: CASSERVGLSQYF.

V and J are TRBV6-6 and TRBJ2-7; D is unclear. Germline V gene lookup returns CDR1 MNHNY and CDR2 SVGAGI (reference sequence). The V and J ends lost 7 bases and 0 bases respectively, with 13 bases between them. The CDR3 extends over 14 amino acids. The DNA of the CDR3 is TGTGCCAGCACCCTCGGGCGGAGCTCCTACGAGCAGTACTTC. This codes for CASTLGRSSYEQYF.

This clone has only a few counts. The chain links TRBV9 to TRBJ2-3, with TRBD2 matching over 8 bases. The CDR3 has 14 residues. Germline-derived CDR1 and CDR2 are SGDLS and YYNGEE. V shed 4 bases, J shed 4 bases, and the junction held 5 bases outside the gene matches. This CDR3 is CASSRGGGADTQYF. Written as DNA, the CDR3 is TGTGCCAGCAGCCGGGGGGGCGGGGCAGATACGCAGTATTTT.

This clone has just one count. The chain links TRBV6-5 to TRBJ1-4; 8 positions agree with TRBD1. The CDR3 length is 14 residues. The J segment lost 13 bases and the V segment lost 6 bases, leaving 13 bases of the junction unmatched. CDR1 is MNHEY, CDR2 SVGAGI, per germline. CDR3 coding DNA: TGTGCCAGCAGGACCGGAGGACAGGGTGCCGGACTGTTTTTT. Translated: CASRTGGQGAGLFF.

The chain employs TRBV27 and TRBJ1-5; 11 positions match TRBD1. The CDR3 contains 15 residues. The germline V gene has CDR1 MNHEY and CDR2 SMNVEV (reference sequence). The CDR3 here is CALGQGDNSNQPQHF. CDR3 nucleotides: TGTGCTCTGGGACAGGGGGATAATAGCAATCAGCCCCAGCATTTT.

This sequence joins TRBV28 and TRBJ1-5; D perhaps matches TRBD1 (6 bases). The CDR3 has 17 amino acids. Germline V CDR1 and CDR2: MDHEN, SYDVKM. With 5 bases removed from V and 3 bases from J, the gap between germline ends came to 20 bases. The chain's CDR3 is CASSLKLGAGLNQPQHF. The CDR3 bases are TGTGCCAGCAGTCTTAAATTGGGGGCTGGTCTCAATCAGCCCCAGCATTTT.

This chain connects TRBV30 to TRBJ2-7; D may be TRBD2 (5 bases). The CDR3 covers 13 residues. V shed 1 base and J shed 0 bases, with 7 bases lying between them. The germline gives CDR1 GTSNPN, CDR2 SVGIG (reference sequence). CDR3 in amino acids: CAWSAGNSYEQYF. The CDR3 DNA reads TGTGCCTGGAGTGCCGGGAACTCCTACGAGCAGTACTTC.

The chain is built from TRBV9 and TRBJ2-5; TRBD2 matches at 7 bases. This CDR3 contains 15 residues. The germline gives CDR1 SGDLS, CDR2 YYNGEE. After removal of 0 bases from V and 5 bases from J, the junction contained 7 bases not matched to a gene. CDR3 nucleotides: TGTGCCAGCAGCGTAGTGGGGGAGGGTGGGGAGACCCAGTACTTC. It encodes CASSVVGEGGETQYF.

The CDR3 DNA is TGCGCCAGCAGCCTCGGACACCCCAGGATAGAGACCCAGTACTTC. Translating gives CASSLGHPRIETQYF. This rearrangement joins TRBV5-1 to TRBJ2-5, with D perhaps matching TRBD1 (5 bases). The CDR3 is 15 residues long. V lost 4 bases and J 4 bases, leaving 17 bases between the germline ends. Germline CDR1 reads SGHRS; CDR2 reads YFSETQ. Looking up the rest from reference TRBV5-1 and TRBJ2-5 gives the full variable domain: KAGVTQTPRYLIKTRGQQVTLSCSPISGHRSVSWYQQTPGQGLQFLFEYFSETQRNKGNFPGRFSGRQFSNSRSEMNVSTLELGDSALYLCASSLGHPRIETQYFGPGTRLLVL.

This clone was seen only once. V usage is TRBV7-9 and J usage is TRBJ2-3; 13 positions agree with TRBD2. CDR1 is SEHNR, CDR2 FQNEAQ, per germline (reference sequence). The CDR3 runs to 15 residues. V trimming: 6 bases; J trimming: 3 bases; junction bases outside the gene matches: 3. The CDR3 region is CASSRTSGGTDTQYF. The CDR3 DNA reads TGTGCCAGCAGTAGGACTAGCGGGGGTACAGATACGCAGTATTTT.

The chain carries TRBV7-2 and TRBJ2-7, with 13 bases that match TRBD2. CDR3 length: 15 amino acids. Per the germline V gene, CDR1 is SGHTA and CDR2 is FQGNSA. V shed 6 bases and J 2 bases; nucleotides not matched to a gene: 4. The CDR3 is CASSTGLAGPYEQYF. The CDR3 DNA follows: TGTGCCAGCAGTACGGGACTAGCGGGGCCCTACGAGCAGTACTTC.

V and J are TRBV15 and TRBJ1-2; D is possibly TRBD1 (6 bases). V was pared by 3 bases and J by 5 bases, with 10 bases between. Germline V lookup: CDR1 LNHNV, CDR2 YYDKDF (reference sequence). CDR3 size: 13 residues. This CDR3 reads CATSSRGLYGYTF. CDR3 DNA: TGTGCCACCAGCAGCAGGGGCCTGTATGGCTACACCTTC.

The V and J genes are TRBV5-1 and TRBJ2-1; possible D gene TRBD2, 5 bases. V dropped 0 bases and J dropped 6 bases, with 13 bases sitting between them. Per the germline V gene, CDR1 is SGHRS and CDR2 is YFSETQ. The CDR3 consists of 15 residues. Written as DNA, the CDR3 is TGCGCCAGCAGCTTGGGGCCCCCAGGACTCAATGAGCAGTTCTTC. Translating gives CASSLGPPGLNEQFF.

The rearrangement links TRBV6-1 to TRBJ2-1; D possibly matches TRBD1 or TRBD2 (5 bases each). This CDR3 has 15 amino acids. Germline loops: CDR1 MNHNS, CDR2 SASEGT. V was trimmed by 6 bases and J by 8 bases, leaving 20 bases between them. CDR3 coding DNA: TGTGCCAGCAGACCGCTTCGGGCTAGCAGGGATGAGCAGTTCTTC. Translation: CASRPLRASRDEQFF.

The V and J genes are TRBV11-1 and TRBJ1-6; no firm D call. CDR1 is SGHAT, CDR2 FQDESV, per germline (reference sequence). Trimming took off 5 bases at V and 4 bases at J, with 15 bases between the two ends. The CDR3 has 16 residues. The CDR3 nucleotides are TGTGCCAGCAGCCTACAGTCAAGGGCTTATAATTCACCCCTCCACTTT. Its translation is CASSLQSRAYNSPLHF.

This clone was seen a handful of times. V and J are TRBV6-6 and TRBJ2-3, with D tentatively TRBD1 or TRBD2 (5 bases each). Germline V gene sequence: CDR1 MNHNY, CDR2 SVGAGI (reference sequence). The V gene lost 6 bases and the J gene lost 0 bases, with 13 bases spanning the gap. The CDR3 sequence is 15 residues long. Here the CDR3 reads CASRGTDTSTDTQYF. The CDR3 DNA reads TGTGCCAGCAGAGGGACGGACACTAGCACAGATACGCAGTATTTT.

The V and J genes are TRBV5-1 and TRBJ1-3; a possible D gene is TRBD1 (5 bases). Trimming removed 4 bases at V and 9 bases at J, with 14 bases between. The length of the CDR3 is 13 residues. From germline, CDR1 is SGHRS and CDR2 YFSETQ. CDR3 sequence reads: CASSHGTSGTIYF. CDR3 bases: TGCGCCAGCAGCCACGGGACCTCGGGCACCATATATTTT.

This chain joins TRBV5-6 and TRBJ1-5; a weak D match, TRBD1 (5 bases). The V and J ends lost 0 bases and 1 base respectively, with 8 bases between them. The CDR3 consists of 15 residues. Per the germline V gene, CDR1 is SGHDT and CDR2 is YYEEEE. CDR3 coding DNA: TGTGCCAGCAGCTTGGGGCAGGGAAGCAATCAGCCCCAGCATTTT. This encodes CASSLGQGSNQPQHF.

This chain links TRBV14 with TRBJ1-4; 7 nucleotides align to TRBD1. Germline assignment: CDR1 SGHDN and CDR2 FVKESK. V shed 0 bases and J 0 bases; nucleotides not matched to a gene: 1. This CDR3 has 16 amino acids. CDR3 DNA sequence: TGTGCCAGCAGCCAAGACGGGACAGCAACTAATGAAAAACTGTTTTTT. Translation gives CASSQDGTATNEKLFF.

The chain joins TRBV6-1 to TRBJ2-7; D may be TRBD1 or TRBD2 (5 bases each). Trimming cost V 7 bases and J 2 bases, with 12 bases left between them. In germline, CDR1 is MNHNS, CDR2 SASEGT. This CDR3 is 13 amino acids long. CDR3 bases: TGTGCCAGCACCCGGGACGGTCCCTACGAGCAGTACTTC. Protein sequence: CASTRDGPYEQYF.

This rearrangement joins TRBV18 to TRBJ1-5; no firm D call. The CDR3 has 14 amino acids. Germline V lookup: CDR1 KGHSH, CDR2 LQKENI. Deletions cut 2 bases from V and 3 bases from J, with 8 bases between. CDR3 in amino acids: CASSPGQLNQPQHF. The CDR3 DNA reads TGTGCCAGCTCACCAGGGCAGCTCAATCAGCCCCAGCATTTT.